The clone carrying this TCR beta chain turned up a few times. The antigen is unknown. A second PCR of about 6 to 11 cycles used a sample-barcoded 5' primer and a J-beta primer mix. Individual samples furnished no less than 2.5 million CDR3-containing paired-end reads apiece. TCRdb fed the 5' RACE reads into MiXCR, producing one record per CDR3 protein. The repertoire includes roughly 1,500,000 distinct CDR3 sequences, roughly 32% of them detected once, and about 11% sits in the top ten. In germline, CDR1 is MNHNS, CDR2 SASEGT. V lost 3 bases and J lost 0; bases outside the gene matches: 8. This CDR3 spans 17 amino acids. This sample was included in a study of blood T cells in healthy people across ages. Study-wide findings and caveats: Naive T cell percentage showed a strong correlation with the diversity of TCR beta. The study regarded diversity estimates from one million T cells as underestimates.

Each of the donors had roughly 9.4 milliliters of peripheral blood drawn into EDTA-treated Vacutainer tubes. The gene calls are TRBV6-1 and TRBJ1-5; the match to TRBD1 covers 7 bases. Sequenced material: blood. This TCR was sampled from a woman aged 25 to 45 in good health. The CDR3 reads CASSDPTGSLSNQPQHF. CDR3 nucleotides: TGTGCCAGCAGTGACCCGACAGGGAGCCTTAGCAATCAGCCCCAGCATTTT.